This T cell receptor (beta chain) originates from a study of blood T cell repertoires in COVID-19. Study-wide background: Samples representing acute and convalescent COVID-19 were sourced from the United States, Italy and Spain. Sources were T cells, B-cell-depleted T cells, or PBMCs; the material itself was cDNA or gDNA.

V lost 0 bases and J 5 bases, leaving 4 bases between the germline ends. CDR1 is LGHDT, CDR2 YNNKEL, per germline (reference sequence). The CDR3 covers 12 residues. Regarding this clone: This specimen includes other DNA sequences encoding the same CDR3.

Under the authors' procedure: It was from reference gene primer amplification that nucleated cell counts were estimated. The method was immunoSEQ multiplex PCR; TCRdb's version includes in-frame clones alone and lacks a portion of them. Clonal size and the V and J genes are those of that table, whereas D and trimming came from the DNA. The sample includes some 97,000 clones, about nine tenths of them seen just once. The sample taken for sequencing was peripheral blood. The rearrangement uses TRBV3-1 (or the pseudogene TRBV3-2) and TRBJ1-2; no clear D. The receptor was derived from a man in his 60s with acute or convalescent COVID-19. CDR3 DNA sequence: TGTGCCAGCAGCCAAGATAGATATGGCTACACCTTC. Translated, it gives CASSQDRYGYTF.